This record concerns one TCR beta chain sequence. As yet, its antigen is unknown. The sample comes from a study of T cells in Graves' hyperthyroidism and ophthalmopathy. In the study overall: Peripheral blood specimens were obtained at initial diagnosis, prior to any treatment.

Study findings and constraints: Within blood appeared most thyroid clonotypes that had expanded above 0.001.

The germline V gene has CDR1 LNHDA and CDR2 SQIVND (reference sequence). Trimming pared 4 bases from V and 7 bases from J, leaving 16 bases between. The CDR3 has 14 amino acids. From RNA transcripts, TCR beta CDR3 regions were amplified. First-round RT-PCR targeting the TCR CDR3 was performed with the HTBI primer set. TCRdb processed the multiplex PCR reads anew with MiXCR; each CDR3 protein has one entry. The table shows 500,000 to 650,000 distinct CDR3 sequences, with 17% occurring only once. The receptor comes from a woman between 18 and 29 years old with Graves' ophthalmopathy. The chain has TRBV19 and TRBJ1-2; TRBD1 is a possible D gene (6 bases). Sequencing was done on a sample of blood. The CDR3 sequence: CASSTETGSGGYTF. In DNA, the CDR3 is TGTGCCAGTAGTACCGAGACAGGTAGCGGTGGCTACACCTTC.